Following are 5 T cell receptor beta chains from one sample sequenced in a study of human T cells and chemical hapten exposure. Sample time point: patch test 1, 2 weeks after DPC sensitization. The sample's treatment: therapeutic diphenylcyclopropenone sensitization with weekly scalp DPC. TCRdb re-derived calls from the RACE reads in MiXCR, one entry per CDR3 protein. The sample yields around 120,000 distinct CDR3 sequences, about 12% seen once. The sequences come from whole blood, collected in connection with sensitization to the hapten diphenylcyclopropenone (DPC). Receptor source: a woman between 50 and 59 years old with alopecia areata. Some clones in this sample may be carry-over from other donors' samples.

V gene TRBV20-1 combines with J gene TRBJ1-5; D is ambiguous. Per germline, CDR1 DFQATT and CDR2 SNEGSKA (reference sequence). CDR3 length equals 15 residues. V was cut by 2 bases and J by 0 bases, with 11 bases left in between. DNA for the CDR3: TGCAGTGCTAGAAGGACTCCTAATAGCAATCAGCCCCAGCATTTT. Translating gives CSARRTPNSNQPQHF.

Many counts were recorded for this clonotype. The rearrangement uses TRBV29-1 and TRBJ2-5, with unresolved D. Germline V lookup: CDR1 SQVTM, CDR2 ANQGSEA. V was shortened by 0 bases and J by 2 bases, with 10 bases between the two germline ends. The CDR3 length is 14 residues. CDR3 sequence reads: CSVEDFTTQETQYF. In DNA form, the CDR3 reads TGCAGCGTTGAAGATTTCACGACGCAAGAGACCCAGTACTTC. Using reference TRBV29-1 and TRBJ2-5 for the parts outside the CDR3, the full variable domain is SAVISQKPSRDICQRGTSLTIQCQVDSQVTMMFWYRQQPGQSLTLIATANQGSEATYESGFVIDKFPISRPNLTFSTLTVSNMSPEDSSIYLCSVEDFTTQETQYFGPGTRLLVL.

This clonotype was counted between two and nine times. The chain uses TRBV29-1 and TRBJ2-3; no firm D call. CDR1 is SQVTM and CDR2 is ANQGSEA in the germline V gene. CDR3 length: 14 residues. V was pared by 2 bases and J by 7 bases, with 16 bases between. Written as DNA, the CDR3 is TGCAGCGTTGAACTGCTTACCAGATTAAATACGCAGTATTTT. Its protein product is CSVELLTRLNTQYF.

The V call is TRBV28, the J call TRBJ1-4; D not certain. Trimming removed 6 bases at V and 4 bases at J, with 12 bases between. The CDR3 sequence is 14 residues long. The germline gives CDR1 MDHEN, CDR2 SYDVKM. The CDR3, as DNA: TGTGCCAGCAGCGCCGGCAGTTATAATGAAAAACTGTTTTTT. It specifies CASSAGSYNEKLFF.

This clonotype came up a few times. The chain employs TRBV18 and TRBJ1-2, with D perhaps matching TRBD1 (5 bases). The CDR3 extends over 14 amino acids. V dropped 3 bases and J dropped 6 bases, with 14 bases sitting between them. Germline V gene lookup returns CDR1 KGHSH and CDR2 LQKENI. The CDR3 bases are TGTGCCAGCTCACCCCGTGGGGCATGGGATGGCTACACCTTC. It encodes CASSPRGAWDGYTF.